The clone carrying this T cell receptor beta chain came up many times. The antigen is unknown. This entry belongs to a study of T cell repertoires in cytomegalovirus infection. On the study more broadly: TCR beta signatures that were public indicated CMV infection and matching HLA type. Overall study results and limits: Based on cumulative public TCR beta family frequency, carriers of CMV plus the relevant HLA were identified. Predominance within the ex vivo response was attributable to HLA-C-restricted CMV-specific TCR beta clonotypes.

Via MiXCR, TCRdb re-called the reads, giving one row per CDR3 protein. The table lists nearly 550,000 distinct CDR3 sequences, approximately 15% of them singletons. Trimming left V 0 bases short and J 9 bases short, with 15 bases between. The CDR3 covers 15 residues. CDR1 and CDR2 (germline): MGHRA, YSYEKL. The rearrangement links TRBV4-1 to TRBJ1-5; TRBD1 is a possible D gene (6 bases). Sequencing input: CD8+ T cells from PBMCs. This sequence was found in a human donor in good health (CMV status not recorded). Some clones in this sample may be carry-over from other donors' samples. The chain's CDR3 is CASSQEWQGMGPQHF. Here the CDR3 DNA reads TGCGCCAGCAGCCAAGAGTGGCAGGGGATGGGGCCCCAGCATTTT.